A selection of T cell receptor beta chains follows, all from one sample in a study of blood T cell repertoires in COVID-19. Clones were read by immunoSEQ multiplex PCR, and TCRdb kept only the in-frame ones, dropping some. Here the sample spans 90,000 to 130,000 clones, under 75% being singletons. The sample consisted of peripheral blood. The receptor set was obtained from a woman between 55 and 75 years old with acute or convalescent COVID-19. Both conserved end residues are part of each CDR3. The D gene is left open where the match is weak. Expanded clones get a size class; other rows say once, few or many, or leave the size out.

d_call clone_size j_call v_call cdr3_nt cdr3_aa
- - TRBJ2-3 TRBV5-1 TGCGCCAGCAGCTCCGGGAAGGGGGGGGGCGCAGATACGCAGTATTTT CASSSGKGGGADTQYF
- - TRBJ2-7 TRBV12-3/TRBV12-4 TGTGCCAGCAGTTTAGCGTTGGGCGGGGCCAACTTC CASSLALGGANF
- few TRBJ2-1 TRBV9 TGTGCCAGCGGGGCTAGTACTGTTGAGGAGCAGTTCTTC CASGASTVEEQFF
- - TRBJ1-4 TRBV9 TGTGCCAGCAGCGTAGATGTGTCCGTATCTAATGAAAAACTGTTTTTT CASSVDVSVSNEKLFF
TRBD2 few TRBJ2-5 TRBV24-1 TGTGCCACCAGTGAGGGATCTAGCGGGGGGCAAGAGACCCAGTACTTC CATSEGSSGGQETQYF
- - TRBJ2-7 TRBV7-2 TGTGCCAGCAGCCCATCCCTCGGGGGAACTGGAGAGCAGTACTTC CASSPSLGGTGEQYF
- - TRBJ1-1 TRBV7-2 TGTGCCAGCAGCTTAGTAGGAGGGGAGCTCACTGAAGCTTTCTTT CASSLVGGELTEAFF
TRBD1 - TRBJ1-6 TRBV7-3 TGTGCCAGCAGCTCAGACAGGGGGCCCCTCCACTTT CASSSDRGPLHF
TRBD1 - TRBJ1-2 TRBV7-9 TGTGCCAGCAGCCTGGACAGGAGGGGAAGTATCTATGGCTACACCTTC CASSLDRRGSIYGYTF
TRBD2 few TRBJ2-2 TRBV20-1 TGCAGTGCTAGTGGGCTAGCGGCGAACACCGGGGAGCTGTTTTTT CSASGLAANTGELFF
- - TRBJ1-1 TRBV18 TGTGCCAGCTCACCACCGTTTCTAGGAACTGAAGCTTTCTTT CASSPPFLGTEAFF
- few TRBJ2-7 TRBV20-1 TGCAGTGCTAGTGCACCAGGAGGTTTCCGGGGTGAGCAGTACTTC CSASAPGGFRGEQYF
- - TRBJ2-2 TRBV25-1 TGTGCCAGCAGTGAATTTCGCGAATCCGGGGAGCTGTTTTTT CASSEFRESGELFF
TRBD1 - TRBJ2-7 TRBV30 TGTGCCTGGGCCGGGACAGGGGTTTCCTACGAGCAGTACTTC CAWAGTGVSYEQYF
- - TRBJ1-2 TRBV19 TGTGCCAGTAGCCCAGGCCACACAGGGTACTATGGCTACACCTTC CASSPGHTGYYGYTF
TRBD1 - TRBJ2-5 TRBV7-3 TGTGCCAGCAGCTTAACGGGGGACAGGGGAGAGACCCAGTACTTC CASSLTGDRGETQYF
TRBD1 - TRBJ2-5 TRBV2 TGTGCCAGCCGACAGGACAGGGGACGCCAAGAGACCCAGTACTTC CASRQDRGRQETQYF
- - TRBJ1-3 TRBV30 TGTGCCTGGAGGGGCAGGGGTCGGGACACCATATATTTT CAWRGRGRDTIYF
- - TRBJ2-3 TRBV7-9 TGTGCCAGCACCAAGGGCTTGCTCAAGGCTACGCAGTATTTT CASTKGLLKATQYF
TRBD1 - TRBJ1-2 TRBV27 TGTGCCAGCAGTTTTGACAGGGAGACCTATGGCTACACCTTC CASSFDRETYGYTF
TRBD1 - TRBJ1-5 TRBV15 TGTGCCACCAGCAGCTGGACAGGGGGCGACCAGCCCCAGCATTTT CATSSWTGGDQPQHF
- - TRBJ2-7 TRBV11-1 TGTGCCAACAGCTTAGGGGCTGGAACCTACGAGCAGTACTTC CANSLGAGTYEQYF
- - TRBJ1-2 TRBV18 TGTGCCAGCTCACCTAGTTCCGTTAGTGGCTACACCTTC CASSPSSVSGYTF
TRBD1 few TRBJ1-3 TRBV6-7 TGTGCCAGCACCCCGGTAGAGGGGGCGGGAAACACCATATATTTT CASTPVEGAGNTIYF
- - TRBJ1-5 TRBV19 TGTGCCAGTATCCCTCGGGGGGGGAGCAATCAGCCCCAGCATTTT CASIPRGGSNQPQHF
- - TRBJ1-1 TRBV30 TGTGCCTGGAGACTAAAGACAGTTAACACTGAAGCTTTCTTT CAWRLKTVNTEAFF
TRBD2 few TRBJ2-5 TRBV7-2 TGTGCCAGCAGCTTACGAGCTCTAGCGGGGGGAGAGACCCAGTACTTC CASSLRALAGGETQYF
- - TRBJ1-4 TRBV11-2 TGTGCCAGCAGCCTCACCGCGGGTGCAACTAATGAAAAACTGTTTTTT CASSLTAGATNEKLFF
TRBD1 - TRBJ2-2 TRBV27 TGTGCCAGCAGCCTGATACCTCCAGGGGGTCGGACCGGGGAGCTGTTTTTT CASSLIPPGGRTGELFF
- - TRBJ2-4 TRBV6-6 TGTGCCAGCAAGGGGAACAAAAACATTCAGTACTTC CASKGNKNIQYF